This TCR beta chain was sequenced for a study of CD8+CD57+ T cells in acquired aplastic anemia. Study as a whole: CD4+ and CD8+ cells, once sorted, gave DNA averaging around 3.2 ug.

The template for TCR beta VDJ and CDR3 sequence profiling was genomic DNA. TCRdb itself ran the reads through MiXCR, one entry per CDR3 protein. The table lists roughly 500,000 distinct CDR3 sequences, approximately 33% of them singletons. Individuals selected for sequencing had exhibited CD8+CD57+ cell expansion on flow cytometry. Untreated patients provided the blood samples, with no therapy given before sampling. The CDR3 extends over 14 amino acids. Per germline, CDR1 MNHEY and CDR2 SMNVEV (reference sequence). Trimming took 7 bases from V and 0 from J, leaving 13 bases between them. This clonotype came up a few times. The antigen is unknown. Findings and limits, study-wide: Levels of CD8+ Simpson's diversity were not significantly distinct in patients versus controls.

The sequence derives from a human donor with aplastic anemia. V and J are TRBV27 and TRBJ2-7; D is uncertain. Sequences were obtained from sorted CD4+, CD8+, or CD8+CD57+ T cells (not recorded which) from PBMCs. The CDR3 reads CASNVGRFSYEQYF. CDR3 coding DNA: TGTGCCAGCAACGTAGGAAGATTCTCCTACGAGCAGTACTTC.